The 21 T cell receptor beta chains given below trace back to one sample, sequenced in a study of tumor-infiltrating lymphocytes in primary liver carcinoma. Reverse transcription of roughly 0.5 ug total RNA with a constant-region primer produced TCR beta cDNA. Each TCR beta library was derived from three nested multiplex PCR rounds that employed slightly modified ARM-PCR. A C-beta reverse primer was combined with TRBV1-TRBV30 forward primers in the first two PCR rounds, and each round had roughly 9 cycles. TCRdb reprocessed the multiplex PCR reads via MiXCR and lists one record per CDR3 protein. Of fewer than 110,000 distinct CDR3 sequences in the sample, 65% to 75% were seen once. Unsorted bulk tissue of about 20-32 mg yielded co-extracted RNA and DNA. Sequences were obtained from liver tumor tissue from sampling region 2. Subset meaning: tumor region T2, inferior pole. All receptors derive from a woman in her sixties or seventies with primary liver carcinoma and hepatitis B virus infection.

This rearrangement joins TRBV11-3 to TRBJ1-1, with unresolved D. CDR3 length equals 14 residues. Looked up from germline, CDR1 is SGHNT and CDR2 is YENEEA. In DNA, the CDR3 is TGTGTCAGTAGCCATGACGGCTTGAACACTGAAGCTTTCTTT. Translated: CVSSHDGLNTEAFF.

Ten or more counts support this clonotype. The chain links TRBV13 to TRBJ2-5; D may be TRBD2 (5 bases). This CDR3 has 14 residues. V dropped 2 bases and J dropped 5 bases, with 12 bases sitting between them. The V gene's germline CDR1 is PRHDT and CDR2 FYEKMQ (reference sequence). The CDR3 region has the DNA TGTGCCAGCAGCTTATTTTTAGCGAAGGAGACCCAGTACTTC. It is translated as CASSLFLAKETQYF.

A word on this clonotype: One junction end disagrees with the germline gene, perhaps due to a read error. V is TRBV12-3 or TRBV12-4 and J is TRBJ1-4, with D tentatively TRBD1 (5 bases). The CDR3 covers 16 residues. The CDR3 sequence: CASRLGQGTPGERLFF. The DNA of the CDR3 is TGTGCCAGCAGATTGGGGCAGGGTACCCCAGGTGAAAGACTGTTTTTT.

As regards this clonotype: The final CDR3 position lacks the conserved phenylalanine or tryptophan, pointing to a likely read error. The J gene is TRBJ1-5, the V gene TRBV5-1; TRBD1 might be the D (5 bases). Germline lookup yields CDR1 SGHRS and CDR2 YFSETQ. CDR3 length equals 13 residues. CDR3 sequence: CTSSLRGDQPQHL. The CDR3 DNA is TGCACCAGCAGTCTCCGGGGCGATCAGCCCCAGCATCTT.

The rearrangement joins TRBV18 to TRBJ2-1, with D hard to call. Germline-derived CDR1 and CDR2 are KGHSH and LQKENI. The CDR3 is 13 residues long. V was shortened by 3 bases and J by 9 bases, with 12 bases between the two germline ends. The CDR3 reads CASSPPSRSEQFF. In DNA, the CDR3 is TGTGCCAGCTCACCCCCCTCCCGGAGTGAGCAGTTCTTC. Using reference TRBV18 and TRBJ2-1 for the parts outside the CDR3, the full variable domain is NAGVMQNPRHLVRRRGQEARLRCSPMKGHSHVYWYRQLPEEGLKFMVYLQKENIIDESGMPKERFSAEFPKEGPSILRIQQVVRGDSAAYFCASSPPSRSEQFFGPGTRLTVL.

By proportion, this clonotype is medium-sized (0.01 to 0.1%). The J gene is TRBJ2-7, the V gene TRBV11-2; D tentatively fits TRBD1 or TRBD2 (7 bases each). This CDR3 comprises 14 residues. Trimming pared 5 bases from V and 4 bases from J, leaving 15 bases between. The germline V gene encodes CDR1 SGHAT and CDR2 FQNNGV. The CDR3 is CASSTSGGGYEQYF. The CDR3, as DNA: TGTGCCAGCAGCACCTCAGGGGGGGGTTACGAGCAGTACTTC.

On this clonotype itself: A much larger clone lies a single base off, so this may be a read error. The CDR3 DNA follows: TGTGCCAGCAGCCCAGCCGGACTAGCGGGGATCTACGAGCAGAACTTC. This codes for CASSPAGLAGIYEQNF. The gene calls are TRBV7-8 and TRBJ2-7; TRBD2 aligns across 12 bases. The germline CDR1 and CDR2 sequences are SGHVS and FQNEAQ. This CDR3 is 16 amino acids long.

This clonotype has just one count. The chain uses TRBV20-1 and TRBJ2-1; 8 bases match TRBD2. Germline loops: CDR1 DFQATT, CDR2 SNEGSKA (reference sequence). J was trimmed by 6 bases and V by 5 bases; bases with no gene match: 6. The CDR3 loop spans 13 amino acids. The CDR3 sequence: CSAERTSSNEQFF. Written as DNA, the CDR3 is TGCAGTGCTGAGAGGACTAGCTCCAATGAGCAGTTCTTC.

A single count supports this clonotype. The CDR3 coding sequence is TGCAGCGTCGCCTATGTGGGCGGTAGTGCTGATACGCAGTATTTT. Translating it yields CSVAYVGGSADTQYF. The chain couples TRBV29-1 to TRBJ2-3; D call uncertain. Trimming stripped 6 bases from V and 6 bases from J, with 22 bases between. This CDR3 spans 15 amino acids. The germline CDR1 and CDR2 sequences are SQVTM and ANQGSEA.

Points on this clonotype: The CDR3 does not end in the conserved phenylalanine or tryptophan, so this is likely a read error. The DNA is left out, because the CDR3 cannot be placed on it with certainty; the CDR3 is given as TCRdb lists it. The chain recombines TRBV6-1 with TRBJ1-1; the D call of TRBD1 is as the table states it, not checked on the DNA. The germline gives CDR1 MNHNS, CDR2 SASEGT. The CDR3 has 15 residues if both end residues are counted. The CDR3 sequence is CASSIRRAGGTEAFV.

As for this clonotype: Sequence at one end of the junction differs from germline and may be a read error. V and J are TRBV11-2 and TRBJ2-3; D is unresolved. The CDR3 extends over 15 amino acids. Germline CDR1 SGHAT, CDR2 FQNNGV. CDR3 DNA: TGTGACAGCAGCCTGATAGGGAACGGGCTGAATACGCAGTATTTT. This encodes CDSSLIGNGLNTQYF. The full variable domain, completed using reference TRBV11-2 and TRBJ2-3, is EAGVAQSPRYKIIEKRQSVAFWCNPISGHATLYWYQQILGQGPKLLIQFQNNGVVDDSQLPKDRFSAERLKGVDSTLKIQPAKLEDSAVYLCDSSLIGNGLNTQYFGPGTRLTVL.

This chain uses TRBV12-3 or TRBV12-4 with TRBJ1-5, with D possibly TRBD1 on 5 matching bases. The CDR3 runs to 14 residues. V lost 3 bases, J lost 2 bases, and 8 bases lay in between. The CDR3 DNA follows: TGTGCCAGCAGTTTGATACAGGGCAATCAGCCCCAGCATTTT. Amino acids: CASSLIQGNQPQHF.

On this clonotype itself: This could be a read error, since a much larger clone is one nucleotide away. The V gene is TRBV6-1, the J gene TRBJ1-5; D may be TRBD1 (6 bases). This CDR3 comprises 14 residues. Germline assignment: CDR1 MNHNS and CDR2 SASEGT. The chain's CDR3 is CAISTDRENQPQHF. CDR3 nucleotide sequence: TGTGCCATCAGTACGGACAGAGAGAATCAGCCCCAGCATTTT.

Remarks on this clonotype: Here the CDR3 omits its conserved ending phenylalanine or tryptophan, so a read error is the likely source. The CDR3: CASGQWSGQTHGYTL. CDR3 DNA sequence: TGTGCCAGCGGCCAATGGTCTGGACAGACCCATGGCTACACCTTA. The V call is TRBV4-2, the J call TRBJ1-2; a weak D match, TRBD1 (6 bases). Germline V lookup: CDR1 LGHNA, CDR2 YNFKEQ. This CDR3 contains 15 residues.

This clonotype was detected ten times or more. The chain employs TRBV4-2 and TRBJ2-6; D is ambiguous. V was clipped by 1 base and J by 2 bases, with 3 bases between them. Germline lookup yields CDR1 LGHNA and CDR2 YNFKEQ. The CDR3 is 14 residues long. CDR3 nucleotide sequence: TGTGCCAGCAGCCAAGGGACTGGGGCCAACGTCCTGACTTTC. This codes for CASSQGTGANVLTF.

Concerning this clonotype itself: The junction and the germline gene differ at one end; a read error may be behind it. The CDR3 DNA reads as TGTGCCAGCTGTTTAGGGGGTTATGCCCCCCGACAGGGCGGTAGCTCTGGGGCCAACGTCATGACTTTC. It specifies CASCLGGYAPRQGGSSGANVMTF. The chain links TRBV28 to TRBJ2-6; TRBD1 agrees at 7 bases. Per the germline V gene, CDR1 is MDHEN and CDR2 is SYDVKM. The length of the CDR3 is 23 residues.

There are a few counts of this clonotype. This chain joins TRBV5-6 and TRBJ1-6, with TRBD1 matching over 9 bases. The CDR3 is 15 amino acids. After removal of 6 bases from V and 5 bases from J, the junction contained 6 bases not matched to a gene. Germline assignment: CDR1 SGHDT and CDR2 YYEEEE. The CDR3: CASTRRDRDNSPLHF. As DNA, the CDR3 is TGTGCCAGCACCAGGCGGGACAGGGATAATTCACCCCTCCACTTT.

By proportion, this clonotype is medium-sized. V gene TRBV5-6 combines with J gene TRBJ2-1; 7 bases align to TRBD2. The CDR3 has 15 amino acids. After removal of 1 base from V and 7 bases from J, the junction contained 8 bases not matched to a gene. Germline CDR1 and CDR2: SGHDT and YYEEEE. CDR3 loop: CASSLQAGPENEQFF. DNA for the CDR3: TGTGCCAGCAGCTTGCAAGCGGGGCCCGAGAATGAGCAGTTCTTC. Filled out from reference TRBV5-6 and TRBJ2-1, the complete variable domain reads DAGVTQSPTHLIKTRGQQVTLRCSPKSGHDTVSWYQQALGQGPQFIFQYYEEEERQRGNFPDRFSGHQFPNYSSELNVNALLLGDSALYLCASSLQAGPENEQFFGPGTRLTVL.

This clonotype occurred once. This chain's CDR3 is CASATNGSSPDTQYF. The CDR3 DNA reads as TGCGCCAGTGCTACTAACGGGAGTTCCCCAGATACGCAGTATTTT. The chain joins TRBV5-1 to TRBJ2-3; D is perhaps TRBD2 (6 bases). Germline loops: CDR1 SGHRS, CDR2 YFSETQ. Trimming left V 8 bases short and J 4 bases short, with 20 bases between. The CDR3 runs 15 residues.

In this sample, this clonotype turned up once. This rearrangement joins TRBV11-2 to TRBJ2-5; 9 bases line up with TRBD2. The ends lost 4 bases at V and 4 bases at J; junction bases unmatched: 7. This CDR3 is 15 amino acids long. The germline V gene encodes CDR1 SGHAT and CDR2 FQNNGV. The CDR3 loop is CASSYSRSGRETQYF. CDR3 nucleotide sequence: TGTGCCAGCAGCTACTCCCGTAGCGGGAGAGAGACCCAGTACTTC.

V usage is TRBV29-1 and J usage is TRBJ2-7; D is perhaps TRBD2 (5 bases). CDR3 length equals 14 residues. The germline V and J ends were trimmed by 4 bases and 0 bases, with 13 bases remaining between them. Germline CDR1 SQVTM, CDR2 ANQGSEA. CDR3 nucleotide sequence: TGCAGCGTTGTGAGGGAGACCAACTCCTACGAGCAGTACTTC. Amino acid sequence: CSVVRETNSYEQYF.